This section outlines one T cell receptor (beta chain) sequence together with its context. After removal of 7 bases from V and 2 bases from J, the junction contained 12 bases not matched to a gene. There are 16 residues in the CDR3. Per the germline V gene, CDR1 is MDHEN and CDR2 is SYDVKM. The data derive from a study of shared T cell receptors in the human thymus. Assay used: immunoSEQ multiplex PCR; TCRdb lists only in-frame clones, some missing. There are under 700,000 clones in the sample; 75% to 80% occur only once, and about 0.013% lies in the top ten. These same records also appear under a second study, on human thymus T cells. As that study records: Among thymic and blood repertoires, usage of V and J genes appeared biased. Reports from related research described highly overlapping thymic repertoires among unrelated individuals.

Sample: thymocytes. This sequence was found in a boy younger than two with a congenital heart defect. The chain combines TRBV28 with TRBJ2-7; 9 positions match TRBD1. In DNA form, the CDR3 reads TGTGCCAGCATCCACTCTTCGGGACAGGGACCCTACGAGCAGTACTTC. Its protein is CASIHSSGQGPYEQYF.